The clone carrying this T cell receptor (beta chain) showed up many times. Amplified regions were TCR beta CDR3 sequences from RNA transcripts. The study used the HTBI primer set for a first-round RT-PCR of the TCR CDR3. TCRdb called the multiplex PCR reads again in MiXCR, with one record for every CDR3 protein. The profile shows 300,000 to 400,000 distinct CDR3 sequences, over 10% of them singletons. This entry comes from a study of T cells in Graves' hyperthyroidism and ophthalmopathy. CDR3 size: 15 residues. Germline V lookup: CDR1 SGHAT, CDR2 FQNNGV. Trimming removed 0 bases from V and 0 bases from J; junction bases left unmatched: 1.

Input material: blood. The TCR sequence derives from a woman between 18 and 30 years old with Graves' hyperthyroidism. The genes are TRBV11-2 and TRBJ2-7; TRBD2 matches 8 bases. The CDR3 loop is CASSLETSDSYEQYF. DNA for the CDR3: TGTGCCAGCAGCTTAGAGACTAGCGACTCCTACGAGCAGTACTTC.